The T cell receptor beta chain described here comes from a study of cytomegalovirus exposure and HLA in healthy donors. Study at large: It was reported in a later analysis that the 120 or so validation repertoires used the same platform as the roughly 640 first-cohort repertoires.

Sequencing was performed with immunoSEQ multiplex PCR; in TCRdb, only in-frame clones are kept and a portion is missing. The table lists about 280,000 clones, roughly 90% of them singletons. For this clone: The antigen remains unidentified.

Study-wide findings and caveats: Despite most TCR sequences being rare, some public TCRs occurred in many donors. That first-cohort TCR clusters tended to co-occur in the approximately 110 validation repertoires was found in a later analysis. As was reported, the classifier diagnosed cytomegalovirus status with high specificity and sensitivity.

Sequences were obtained from PBMCs. The TCR sequence derives from a woman between 18 and 29 years old in good health and CMV-seronegative.

The DNA for the CDR3 is TGCGCCAGCAGAGGAGGGGTTAAGGCTGAAGCTTTCTTT. Translated, it gives CASRGGVKAEAFF. This rearrangement joins TRBV5-1 to TRBJ1-1; possibly TRBD1 for D (5 bases). Per germline, CDR1 SGHRS and CDR2 YFSETQ. This CDR3 contains 13 residues. Trimming took off 5 bases at V and 6 bases at J, with 14 bases between the two ends.